The T cell receptor beta chain described here comes from a study of OX40 agonist ivuxolimab in advanced cancers. Turning to the study itself: Three patients got partial responses; one had hepatocellular carcinoma and two had cutaneous melanoma.

Study results and caveats: Among the lowest peripheral clonal expansion occurred in 0.1-3.0 mg/kg partial responders.

Method: immunoSEQ multiplex PCR; TCRdb's copy keeps in-frame clones and lacks some. The sample records tens of thousands of clones, over 75% being singletons. The CDR3 runs to 14 residues. Per the germline V gene, CDR1 is MDHEN and CDR2 is SYDVKM. The V gene end was trimmed by 1 base and the J gene end by 10 bases; junction bases not matched to a gene: 7. Comment on this clone: Its matching antigen is unknown.

The genes are TRBV28 and TRBJ2-1; 7 bases are a match to TRBD2. The receptor was isolated from an adult with an advanced solid tumor such as melanoma, head and neck, liver or kidney cancer. This sample comprised CD4+ or CD8+ T cells sorted from blood, obtained in a trial of the OX40 agonist ivuxolimab. In DNA form, the CDR3 reads TGTGCCAGCAGTTTATCGGGCGGGAGTGCGGAGCAGTTCTTC. It encodes CASSLSGGSAEQFF.